Listed below are T cell receptor beta chains from one sample, sequenced in a study of control samples from healthy donors and cancer patients. The assay was immunoSEQ multiplex PCR, and TCRdb's table has in-frame clones only and misses some. This table has 150,000 to 160,000 clones, nearly 95% appearing once. Specimen: blood. The receptors were sampled from a man between 45 and 60 years old in good health. CDR3s include the opening cysteine and the closing phenylalanine or tryptophan.

>TRBV6-1|TRBJ1-5
CASSDSFQPQHF
>TRBV3-1/TRBV3-2|TRBJ2-1
CASSQAVLEYNEQFF
>TRBV28|TRBJ2-1
CASTSSGSSSSYNEQFF
>TRBV7-2|TRBJ1-4
CASSLVGGTGGAREKLFF
>TRBV12-5|TRBJ2-3
CASGFGVNAPDTQYF
>TRBV27|TRBJ1-2
CASSLRRWDRGYGYTF
>TRBV27|TRBJ2-7
CASSSAPLVRYEQYF
>TRBV18|TRBJ2-3
CASSIQGANTKTDTQYF
>TRBV5-5|TRBJ2-6
CASSLLGSGANVLTF
>TRBV19|TRBJ1-2
CASSYRAGYGYTF
>TRBV21-1|TRBJ1-2
CASSIGKWGSGYTF
>TRBV29-1|TRBJ2-7
CSVGPGAYEQYF
>TRBV28|TRBJ1-2
CASSLFDHQIPQDHSNYGYTF
>TRBV24-1|TRBJ2-3
CATSDVGTPTDTQYF
>TRBV27|TRBJ1-1
CASSTDNQNTEAFF
>TRBV19|TRBJ2-1
CASTVDSTGSYNEQFF
>TRBV9|TRBJ1-3
CASSAQGSSGNTIYF
>TRBV3-1/TRBV3-2|TRBJ2-1
CASSQRAVKEQFF
>TRBV11-2|TRBJ2-7
CASSSLTTGGYEQYF
>TRBV12-2|TRBJ2-7
CASRLARLSSPSYEQYF
>TRBV11-3|TRBJ2-2
CASSFGTVRAGELFF
>TRBV4-2|TRBJ2-1
CASSQAGSSEQFF
>TRBV4-2|TRBJ2-7
CASSPSGGGPSSYEQYF
>TRBV9|TRBJ1-5
CASSVGDSHTWPQHF
>TRBV28|TRBJ2-5
CASSSGGSETQYF
>TRBV19|TRBJ2-6
CASSIFFDRGAPGANVLTF
>TRBV7-8|TRBJ1-6
CASSSQVDNSPLHF
>TRBV28|TRBJ2-7
CASSFLYEQYF